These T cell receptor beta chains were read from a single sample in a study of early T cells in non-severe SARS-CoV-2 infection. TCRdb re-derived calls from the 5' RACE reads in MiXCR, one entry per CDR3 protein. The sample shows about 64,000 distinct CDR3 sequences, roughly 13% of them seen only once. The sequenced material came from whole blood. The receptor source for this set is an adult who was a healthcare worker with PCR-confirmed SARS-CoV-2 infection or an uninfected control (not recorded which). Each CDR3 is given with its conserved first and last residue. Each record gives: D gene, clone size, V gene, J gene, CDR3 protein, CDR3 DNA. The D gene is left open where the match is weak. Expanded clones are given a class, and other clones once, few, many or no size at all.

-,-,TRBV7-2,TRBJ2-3,CASSLPADTQYF,TGTGCCAGCAGCCTCCCAGCAGATACGCAGTATTTT
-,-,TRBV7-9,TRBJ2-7,CASSHTRGEQYF,TGTGCCAGCAGCCACACAAGGGGGGAGCAGTACTTC
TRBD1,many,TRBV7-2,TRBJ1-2,CASSRTGPMGYTF,TGTGCCAGCAGCCGGACAGGGCCTATGGGCTACACCTTC
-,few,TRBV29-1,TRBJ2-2,CSVDKATGELFF,TGCAGCGTTGATAAGGCTACCGGGGAGCTGTTTTTT
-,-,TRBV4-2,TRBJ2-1,CASSQQNNEQFF,TGTGCCAGCAGCCAACAGAACAATGAGCAGTTCTTC
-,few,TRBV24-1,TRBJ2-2,CATSEADTGELFF,TGTGCCACCAGTGAGGCTGACACCGGGGAGCTGTTTTTT
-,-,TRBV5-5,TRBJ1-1,CASIRTPGNTEAFF,TGTGCCAGCATCCGGACTCCGGGGAACACTGAAGCTTTCTTT
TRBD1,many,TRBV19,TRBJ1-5,CASSSTGGFSNQPQHF,TGTGCCAGTAGTTCCACAGGGGGCTTTAGCAATCAGCCCCAGCATTTT
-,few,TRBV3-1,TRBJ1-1,CASSDENTEAFF,TGTGCCAGCAGTGATGAGAACACTGAAGCTTTCTTT
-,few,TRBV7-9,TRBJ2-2,CASSSGTGELFF,TGTGCCAGCAGCTCGGGCACCGGGGAGCTGTTTTTT
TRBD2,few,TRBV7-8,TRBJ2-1,CASSLYVSGGAHEQFF,TGTGCCAGCAGCTTATACGTTAGCGGGGGGGCACATGAGCAGTTCTTC
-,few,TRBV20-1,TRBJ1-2,CSLLQGTGYTF,TGCAGCCTCCTCCAAGGCACTGGCTACACCTTC
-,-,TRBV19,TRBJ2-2,CASSIPNHGELFF,TGTGCCAGTAGTATACCTAACCACGGGGAGCTGTTTTTT
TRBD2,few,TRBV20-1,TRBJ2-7,CSARDVRTSGYEQYF,TGCAGTGCTAGAGATGTGAGGACTAGCGGGTACGAGCAGTACTTC
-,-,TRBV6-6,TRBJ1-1,CASSYSGGGTEAFF,TGTGCCAGCAGTTACTCCGGGGGTGGGACTGAAGCTTTCTTT
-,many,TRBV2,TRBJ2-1,CASSEVLGGSYNEQFF,TGTGCCAGCAGTGAGGTACTAGGGGGCTCCTACAATGAGCAGTTCTTC
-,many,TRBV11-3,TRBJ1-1,CASSSYESAEAFF,TGTGCCAGCAGCTCCTACGAGTCGGCTGAAGCTTTCTTT
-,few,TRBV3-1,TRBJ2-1,CASSQDPDPVVGNEQFF,TGTGCCAGCAGCCAAGATCCAGACCCGGTTGTTGGCAACGAGCAGTTCTTC
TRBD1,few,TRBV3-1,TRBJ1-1,CASSSGGNTEAFF,TGTGCCAGCAGCTCAGGGGGGAACACTGAAGCTTTCTTT
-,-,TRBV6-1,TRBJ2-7,CASSFVGSYEQYF,TGTGCCAGCAGTTTCGTCGGCTCCTACGAGCAGTACTTC
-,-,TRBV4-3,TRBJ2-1,CASSPAFSSYNEQFF,TGCGCCAGCAGCCCGGCTTTTAGCTCCTACAATGAGCAGTTCTTC
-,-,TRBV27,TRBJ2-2,CASSFGFGQEPTGELFF,TGTGCCAGCAGTTTTGGGTTCGGGCAGGAGCCCACCGGGGAGCTGTTTTTT
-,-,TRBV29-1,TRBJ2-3,CSVTQADTQYF,TGCAGCGTAACACAGGCAGATACGCAGTATTTT
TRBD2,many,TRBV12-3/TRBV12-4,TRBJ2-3,CASSPSLLAGGPVDTQYF,TGTGCCAGCAGTCCCAGCCTTCTAGCGGGGGGGCCGGTAGATACGCAGTATTTT
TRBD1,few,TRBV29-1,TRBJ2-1,CSVVRTGGDEQFF,TGCAGCGTTGTTCGGACAGGGGGCGATGAGCAGTTCTTC
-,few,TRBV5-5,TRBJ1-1,CASSFALPGTEAFF,TGTGCCAGCAGCTTCGCCCTCCCCGGCACTGAAGCTTTCTTT
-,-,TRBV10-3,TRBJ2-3,CAIRETDTDTQYF,TGTGCCATCAGGGAGACAGACACAGATACGCAGTATTTT
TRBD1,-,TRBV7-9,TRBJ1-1,CASSLEQGASEAFF,TGTGCCAGCAGCTTAGAACAGGGGGCCTCTGAAGCTTTCTTT
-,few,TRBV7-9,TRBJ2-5,CASSYGQGETQYF,TGTGCCAGCAGCTACGGCCAGGGAGAGACCCAGTACTTC
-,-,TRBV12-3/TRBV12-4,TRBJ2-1,CASSSKGNEQFF,TGTGCCAGCAGTTCCAAGGGGAATGAGCAGTTCTTC
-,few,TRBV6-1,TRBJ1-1,CASSEGRAHEAFF,TGTGCCAGCAGTGAAGGGCGGGCCCATGAAGCTTTCTTT
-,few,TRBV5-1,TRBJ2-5,CASSPGKQETQYF,TGCGCCAGCAGCCCGGGGAAACAAGAGACCCAGTACTTC
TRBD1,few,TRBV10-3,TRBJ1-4,CAISERTGGRDNEKLFF,TGTGCCATCAGTGAGAGGACAGGGGGGCGTGATAATGAAAAACTGTTTTTT
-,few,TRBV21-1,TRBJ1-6,CASSKVCRWTGTSNSPLHF,TGTGCCAGCAGCAAAGTGTGTCGTTGGACCGGGACGTCGAATTCACCCCTCCACTTT
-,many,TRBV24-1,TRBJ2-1,CATSDPTVSSYNEQFF,TGTGCCACCAGTGATCCCACAGTTTCATCCTACAATGAGCAGTTCTTC
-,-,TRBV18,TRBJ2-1,CASSPGNEQFF,TGTGCCAGCTCACCGGGGAATGAGCAGTTCTTC
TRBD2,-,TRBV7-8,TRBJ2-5,CASSLGSGGAAGTQYF,TGTGCCAGCAGCTTAGGCAGCGGGGGGGCGGCCGGGACCCAGTACTTC
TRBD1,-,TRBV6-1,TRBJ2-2,CASSDLDRANTGELFF,TGTGCCAGCAGTGATTTGGACAGGGCGAACACCGGGGAGCTGTTTTTT
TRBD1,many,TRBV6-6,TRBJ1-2,CASSQGAVGYTF,TGTGCCAGCAGTCAGGGGGCAGTAGGCTACACCTTC
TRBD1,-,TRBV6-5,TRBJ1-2,CASSPRGRGKANYGYTF,TGTGCCAGCAGCCCCAGGGGGCGCGGAAAAGCTAACTATGGCTACACCTTC
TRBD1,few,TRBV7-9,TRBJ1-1,CASSFGQVKTFF,TGTGCCAGCAGCTTCGGACAGGTAAAGACTTTCTTT
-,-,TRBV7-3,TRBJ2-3,CASSLNPPSTTDTQYF,TGTGCCAGCAGCTTAAACCCCCCCTCGACCACAGATACGCAGTATTTT
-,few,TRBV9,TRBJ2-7,CASSPRSGDHEQYF,TGTGCCAGCAGCCCCCGTTCCGGGGACCACGAGCAGTACTTC
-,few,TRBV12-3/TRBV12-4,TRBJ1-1,CASSPWTEGGEAFF,TGTGCCAGCAGTCCGTGGACAGAGGGGGGTGAAGCTTTCTTT
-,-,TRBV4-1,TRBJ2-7,CASSQARGYEQYF,TGCGCCAGCAGCCAAGCGAGGGGCTACGAGCAGTACTTC
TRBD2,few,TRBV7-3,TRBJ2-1,CASSPGLAGDNEQFF,TGTGCCAGCAGCCCGGGACTAGCGGGGGACAATGAGCAGTTCTTC
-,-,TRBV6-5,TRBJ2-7,CASSYSLGGIPYEQYF,TGTGCCAGCAGTTACTCACTCGGCGGGATTCCCTACGAGCAGTACTTC
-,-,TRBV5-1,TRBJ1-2,CASSLDTQIYGYTF,TGCGCCAGCAGCTTGGACACCCAGATCTATGGCTACACCTTC
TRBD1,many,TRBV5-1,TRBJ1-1,CASSSQGVGDTEAFF,TGCGCCAGCAGCTCCCAGGGGGTAGGAGACACTGAAGCTTTCTTT
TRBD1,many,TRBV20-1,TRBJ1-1,CSAKKAGGENTEAFF,TGCAGTGCCAAGAAGGCAGGGGGGGAGAACACTGAAGCTTTCTTT
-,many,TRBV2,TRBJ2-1,CASSEGVRVNEQFF,TGTGCCAGCAGTGAAGGGGTCAGGGTGAATGAGCAGTTCTTC
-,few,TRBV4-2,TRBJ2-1,CASSSRSSYNEQFF,TGTGCCAGCAGCTCGAGGAGCTCCTACAATGAGCAGTTCTTC
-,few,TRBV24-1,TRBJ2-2,CATSPSRNTGELFF,TGTGCCACCAGCCCATCCAGGAACACCGGGGAGCTGTTTTTT
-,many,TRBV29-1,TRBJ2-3,CSEGTDTQYF,TGCAGCGAGGGGACAGATACGCAGTATTTT
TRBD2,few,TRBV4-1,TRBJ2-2,CASSQDRRGGTSGGRTGELFF,TGCGCCAGCAGCCAAGATAGGCGAGGTGGGACTAGCGGGGGGCGAACCGGGGAGCTGTTTTTT